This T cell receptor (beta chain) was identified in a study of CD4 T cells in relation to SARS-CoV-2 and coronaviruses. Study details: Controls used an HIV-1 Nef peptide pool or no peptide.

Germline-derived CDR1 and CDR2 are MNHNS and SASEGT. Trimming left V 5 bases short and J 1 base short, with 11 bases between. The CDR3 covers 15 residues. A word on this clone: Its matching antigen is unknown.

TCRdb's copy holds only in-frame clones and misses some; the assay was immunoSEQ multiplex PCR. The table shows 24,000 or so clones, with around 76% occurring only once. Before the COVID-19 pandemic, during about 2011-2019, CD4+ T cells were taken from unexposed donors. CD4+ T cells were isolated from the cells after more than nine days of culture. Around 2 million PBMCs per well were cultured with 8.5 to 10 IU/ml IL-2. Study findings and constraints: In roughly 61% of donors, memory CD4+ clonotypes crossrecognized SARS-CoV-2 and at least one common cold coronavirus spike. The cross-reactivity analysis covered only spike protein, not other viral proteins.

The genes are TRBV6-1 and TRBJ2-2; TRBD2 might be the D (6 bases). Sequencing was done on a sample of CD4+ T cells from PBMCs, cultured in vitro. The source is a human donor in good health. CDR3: CASSPGAGNTGELFF. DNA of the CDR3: TGTGCCAGCAGTCCGGGAGCAGGGAACACCGGGGAGCTGTTTTTT.